This T cell receptor (beta chain) is drawn from a study of OX40 agonist ivuxolimab in advanced cancers. Study-wide context: Earlier treatment with anti-PD-1, anti-PD-L1 or anti-CTLA-4 was permitted, and around 43% had received some.

The assay was immunoSEQ multiplex PCR, and TCRdb's table has in-frame clones only and misses some. The sample has approximately 69,000 clones, around 90% seen once. Germline V lookup: CDR1 SGHTA, CDR2 FQGNSA. The CDR3 length is 13 residues. With 1 base removed from V and 4 bases from J, the gap between germline ends came to 7 bases. Excluded were patients having autoimmune disease history or systemic immunosuppression. The source material was CD4+ or CD8+ T cells sorted from blood, sampled in a trial of the OX40 agonist ivuxolimab. The source is an adult with an advanced solid tumor such as melanoma, head and neck, liver or kidney cancer. The chain recombines TRBV7-2 with TRBJ1-2; perhaps TRBD1 as D (5 bases). The CDR3 nucleotides read TGTGCCAGCAGCTTAGGGACAACCTATGGCTACACCTTC. Its protein is CASSLGTTYGYTF.